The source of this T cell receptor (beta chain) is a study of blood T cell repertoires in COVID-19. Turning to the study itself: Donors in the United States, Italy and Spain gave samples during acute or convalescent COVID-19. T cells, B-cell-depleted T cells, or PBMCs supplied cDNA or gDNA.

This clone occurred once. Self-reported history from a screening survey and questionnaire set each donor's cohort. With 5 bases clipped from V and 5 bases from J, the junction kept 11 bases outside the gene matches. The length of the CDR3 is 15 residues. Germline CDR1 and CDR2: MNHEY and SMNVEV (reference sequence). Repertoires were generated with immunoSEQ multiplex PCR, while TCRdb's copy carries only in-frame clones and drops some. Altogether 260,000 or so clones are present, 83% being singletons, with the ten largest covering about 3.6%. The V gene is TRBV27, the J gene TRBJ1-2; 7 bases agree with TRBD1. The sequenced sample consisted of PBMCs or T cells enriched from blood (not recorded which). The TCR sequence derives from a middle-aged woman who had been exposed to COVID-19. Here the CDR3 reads CASSQTGTEKYGYTF. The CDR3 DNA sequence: TGTGCCAGCAGTCAAACCGGGACAGAAAAGTATGGCTACACCTTC.